The following is a T cell receptor beta chain sequence with its context. Its antigen is as yet unknown. TCRdb re-called the RT-PCR reads through MiXCR, storing one row per CDR3 protein. The repertoire consists of under 950,000 distinct CDR3 sequences, with 21% occurring once and the leading ten covering 10%. The data were taken from a study of response to subunit inactivated influenza vaccine. Study outcomes and limitations: Authors suggested each seasonal influenza vaccination recruits few new T cells.

The length of the CDR3 is 16 residues. The germline V gene encodes CDR1 SGHVS and CDR2 FQNEAQ. Trimming cost V 2 bases and J 2 bases, with 14 bases left between them. This receptor was taken from a middle-aged man who received an inactivated influenza vaccine. The chain has TRBV7-8 and TRBJ2-3, with TRBD2 as a possible D gene (6 bases). The specimen was PBMCs from blood, collected roughly 5 days after vaccination. CDR3 sequence: CASSLNRELVTDTQYF. In nucleotides, the CDR3 is TGTGCCAGCAGCTTAAATCGGGAGTTGGTCACAGATACGCAGTATTTT. Full variable domain (rest looked up from reference TRBV7-8 and TRBJ2-3): GAGVSQSPRYKVAKRGQDVALRCDPISGHVSLFWYQQALGQGPEFLTYFQNEAQLDKSGLPSDRFFAERPEGSVSTLKIQRTQQEDSAVYLCASSLNRELVTDTQYFGPGTRLTVL.